This TCR beta chain comes out of a study of cytomegalovirus exposure and HLA in healthy donors. Points from the study as a whole: When analyzed later, a missense DCLRE1C variant was found to be linked to TCR beta V- and J-gene trimming. There were 160 or so TCR beta chains listed as cytomegalovirus-associated.

Deletions cut 5 bases from V and 2 bases from J, with 22 bases between. The CDR3 covers 17 residues. CDR1 is SGHTA, CDR2 FQGNSA, per germline. About this clone: The antigen is undetermined.

Vbeta (60) and Jbeta (13) primers were used in the PCR. Method: immunoSEQ multiplex PCR; TCRdb's copy keeps in-frame clones and lacks some. In the table there are some 50,000 clones, around 68% of which are singletons. The sequence was collected from a young man in good health and CMV-seronegative. The genes are TRBV7-2 and TRBJ2-7; possibly TRBD2 for D (7 bases). Sequencing used PBMCs. The CDR3 nucleotides are TGTGCCAGCAGCCCTAGTTTCGGGGGGCTTAAGACCTACGAGCAGTACTTC. Its protein product is CASSPSFGGLKTYEQYF.